This T cell receptor beta chain was profiled in a study of blood T cell repertoires in COVID-19. Looking at the study overall: Researchers got acute and convalescent COVID-19 samples from the United States, Italy and Spain. Nucleic acid was either cDNA or gDNA, and it came from T cells, B-cell-depleted T cells, or PBMCs.

Per the study methods: By means of reference gene primer amplification, nucleated cell counts were estimated. Profiling relied on immunoSEQ multiplex PCR, and the TCRdb table lists in-frame clones only, not all of them. V and J calls and clone size follow that table, whereas D and trimming were derived from the DNA. The top ten hold around 0.7% of the sample, which has around 250,000 clones, roughly 86% seen once. The ends lost 5 bases at V and 6 bases at J; junction bases unmatched: 7. The germline CDR1 and CDR2 sequences are MNHEY and SVGEGT. The CDR3 runs to 15 residues. This clonotype was sampled from a human donor in a cohort sampled during active COVID-19. Sequencing used peripheral blood. The V and J genes are TRBV6-2 or TRBV6-3 and TRBJ2-1, with 10 bases lining up with TRBD2. CDR3 protein: CASSKPSGGSNEQFF. The CDR3 nucleotides are TGTGCCAGCAGTAAGCCTAGCGGGGGCTCCAATGAGCAGTTCTTC.